The 15 T cell receptor beta chains in this list originate from one sample, sequenced in a study of Graves' ophthalmopathy and Graves' hyperthyroidism. For repertoire sequencing, the TCR beta CDR3 regions were amplified from RNA transcripts. The first round was an RT-PCR with HTBI primers, and the second round was a multiplex PCR. Via MiXCR, TCRdb re-called the multiplex PCR reads, giving one row per CDR3 protein. Altogether roughly 50,000 distinct CDR3 sequences are present, approximately 50% being singletons, with the ten largest covering over 3.5%. The sample was peripheral blood. The receptors were sampled from an adult woman with Graves' ophthalmopathy.

Comment on this clonotype: The junction and the germline gene differ at one end; a read error may be behind it. The J gene is TRBJ1-4, the V gene TRBV7-9, with a weak D call TRBD1 (6 bases). Germline V gives CDR1 SEHNR, CDR2 FQNEAQ (reference sequence). This CDR3 has 15 amino acids. The CDR3, as DNA: TGTGCCAGCAGCCAAGATGAGGGGGGTAAAGGAAAAACTGTTTTT. Protein product: CASSQDEGGKGKTVF.

The rearrangement links TRBV24-1 to TRBJ2-2; D uncertain. V dropped 4 bases and J dropped 9 bases, with 5 bases sitting between them. There are 11 residues in the CDR3. Germline assignment: CDR1 KGHDR and CDR2 SFDVKD. CDR3 in amino acids: CATSDQRELFF. CDR3 nucleotide sequence: TGTGCCACCAGTGACCAGCGGGAGCTGTTTTTT.

This clonotype was found once. The rearrangement links TRBV20-1 to TRBJ2-4; a possible D gene is TRBD1 (6 bases). With 6 bases removed from V and 6 bases from J, the gap between germline ends came to 18 bases. The CDR3 loop spans 14 amino acids. Looked up from germline, CDR1 is DFQATT and CDR2 is SNEGSKA (reference sequence). The CDR3 DNA reads as TGCAGTGCATCACAGGGCTTCTCTGGAAACATTCAGTACTTC. Its protein product is CSASQGFSGNIQYF.

V gene TRBV28 combines with J gene TRBJ2-1; D possibly matches TRBD1 or TRBD2 (7 bases each). V was shortened by 8 bases and J by 6 bases, with 20 bases between the two germline ends. The CDR3 extends over 15 amino acids. Germline V gene lookup returns CDR1 MDHEN and CDR2 SYDVKM. In DNA form, the CDR3 reads TGTGCCAGCCCTAGGGGAGGGGGCGAAATCAATGAGCAGTTCTTC. It encodes CASPRGGGEINEQFF.

The table lists this clonotype with a count of one. This sequence joins TRBV19 and TRBJ1-5; 7 bases line up with TRBD1. The CDR3 has 13 residues. Germline CDR1 reads LNHDA; CDR2 reads SQIVND (reference sequence). Trimming cost V 6 bases and J 6 bases; bases outside gene matches: 5. CDR3 bases: TGTGCCAGTAGCGGGACAGTGATTCAGCCCCAGCATTTT. Encoded protein: CASSGTVIQPQHF.

In its sample, this clonotype was seen many times. This chain uses TRBV4-1 with TRBJ1-3; D ambiguous. V shed 0 bases and J shed 2 bases, with 8 bases lying between them. Per germline, CDR1 MGHRA and CDR2 YSYEKL. This CDR3 spans 15 amino acids. This CDR3 is CASSQEGNPGNTIYF. CDR3 DNA: TGCGCCAGCAGCCAAGAAGGTAATCCTGGAAACACCATATATTTT.

This clonotype appeared many times. A much larger clone differs by one base, so this may be a read error. The rearrangement joins TRBV19 to TRBJ2-6; D is ambiguous. The CDR3 totals 16 residues. CDR1 LNHDA and CDR2 SQIVND come from the germline V gene (reference sequence). The CDR3 region has the DNA TGTGCCGGTAGTCCCCAAGGGTACTCTGGGGCCAACGTCCTGACTTTC. Translation gives CAGSPQGYSGANVLTF.

This clonotype came up many times. The rearrangement uses TRBV12-3 or TRBV12-4 and TRBJ2-7; the D gene is possibly TRBD1 (5 bases). Trimming shortened V by 5 bases and J by 3 bases, and 11 bases separated the two germline ends. This CDR3 contains 13 residues. CDR3 nucleotides: TGTGCCAGCAGTCCCAGGGTTGTCTACGAGCAGTACTTC. It yields the protein CASSPRVVYEQYF.

This clonotype is medium-sized within its sample. V gene TRBV29-1 combines with J gene TRBJ1-1; D possibly corresponds to TRBD1 (5 bases). The CDR3 is 12 amino acids. Germline V lookup: CDR1 SQVTM, CDR2 ANQGSEA. Trimming stripped 4 bases from V and 4 bases from J, with 10 bases between. The CDR3 nucleotides are TGCAGCGTTGCCAGGGAGGGCACTGAAGCTTTCTTT. Protein sequence: CSVAREGTEAFF.

Remarks on this clonotype: In this CDR3 the conserved last residue, phenylalanine or tryptophan, is missing, so a read error is likely. The V gene is TRBV5-4, the J gene TRBJ1-2; TRBD1 is a possible D gene (6 bases). This CDR3 has 13 residues. Germline V gives CDR1 SGHNT, CDR2 YYREEE (reference sequence). CDR3 residues: CASRPTGLDGYTL. Written as DNA, the CDR3 is TGCGCCAGCAGGCCAACAGGGCTGGATGGCTACACCCTC.

This clonotype appeared many times. This chain connects TRBV2 to TRBJ2-5, with TRBD2 matching 14 bases. With V trimmed by 7 bases and J by 2 bases, 6 bases remained unmatched. From germline, CDR1 is SNHLY and CDR2 FYNNEI. The CDR3 extends over 16 amino acids. The CDR3 loop reads CASTRGTSGGQETQYF. CDR3 sequence (DNA): TGTGCCAGCACCCGAGGGACTAGCGGGGGTCAAGAGACCCAGTACTTC.

The chain has TRBV7-2 and TRBJ2-5; D perhaps matches TRBD2 (6 bases). Per germline, CDR1 SGHTA and CDR2 FQGNSA. V gave up 5 bases and J gave up 4 bases, with 17 bases separating them. CDR3 length equals 15 residues. The CDR3 DNA sequence: TGTGCCAGCAGCCCTCAGGTTACCGGGGGAGAGACCCAGTACTTC. Translating it yields CASSPQVTGGETQYF.

There are many counts of this clonotype. This chain links TRBV19 with TRBJ2-7, with D hard to call. V was cut by 4 bases and J by 6 bases, with 10 bases left in between. CDR3 length: 12 amino acids. Germline CDR1 and CDR2: LNHDA and SQIVND (reference sequence). CDR3 sequence reads: CASSSQLSEQYF. The CDR3 bases are TGTGCCAGTAGTAGCCAGTTGAGCGAGCAGTACTTC.

This clonotype has ten or more counts. The chain couples TRBV2 to TRBJ2-3, with D unclear. CDR3 length: 14 amino acids. Per the germline V gene, CDR1 is SNHLY and CDR2 is FYNNEI. The V end was cut by 4 bases, the J end by 0 bases, with 8 bases between. In DNA form, the CDR3 reads TGTGCCAGCAGTGTCAATCCGAGCACAGATACGCAGTATTTT. This sequence encodes CASSVNPSTDTQYF.

The chain uses TRBV6-1 and TRBJ2-7, with 8 bases identical to TRBD2. The CDR3 consists of 15 residues. In germline, CDR1 is MNHNS, CDR2 SASEGT. With 1 base clipped from V and 3 bases from J, the junction kept 5 bases outside the gene matches. In DNA form, the CDR3 reads TGTGCCAGCAGTGAAGAAGGGCGGGAGGACTACGAGCAGTACTTC. This translates into CASSEEGREDYEQYF.